Following are 9 T cell receptor beta chains from one sample sequenced in a study of T-cell reconstitution after alpha-beta-depleted transplantation in children. Preparation of the TCRbeta library used unique molecular identifiers. TCRdb used MiXCR to reprocess the PCR reads, holding one entry per CDR3 protein. The sample contains around 180,000 distinct CDR3 sequences, approximately 12% of which appear only once. The sample was PBMCs, taken before TCRalphabeta/CD19-depleted stem cell transplant. These receptors were taken from a boy aged 2 to 10 with acute myeloid leukemia, due to receive a stem cell transplant.

This clonotype was counted ten times or more. This chain joins TRBV7-6 and TRBJ2-7, with TRBD2 matching over 10 bases. CDR3 length equals 19 residues. The V segment lost 1 base and the J segment 1 base; nucleotides outside the gene matches: 13. From germline, CDR1 is SGHVS and CDR2 FNYEAQ. The CDR3 sequence is CASSLGRTTSGTYSYEQYF. In nucleotides, the CDR3 is TGTGCCAGCAGCTTAGGCAGGACTACTAGCGGGACTTATTCCTACGAGCAGTACTTC.

This clonotype was seen ten or more times. This chain connects TRBV12-3 or TRBV12-4 to TRBJ2-2; 11 positions match TRBD2. V gave up 3 bases and J gave up 6 bases; unmatched junction bases: 3. There are 15 residues in the CDR3. The CDR3 sequence: CASSFVLAGAGELFF. In nucleotides, the CDR3 is TGTGCCAGCAGTTTTGTACTAGCGGGAGCCGGGGAGCTGTTTTTT.

This clonotype occurred many times. The V call is TRBV12-3 or TRBV12-4, the J call TRBJ1-2; the match to TRBD1 covers 9 bases. The CDR3 length is 14 residues. J was trimmed by 8 bases and V by 6 bases; bases with no gene match: 10. The CDR3 DNA follows: TGTGCCAGCAGCCCCGGGACAGGGTTATTGGGCTACACCTTC. Translating it yields CASSPGTGLLGYTF.

Ten or more counts support this clonotype. The rearrangement joins TRBV5-1 to TRBJ2-1; 9 bases fit TRBD2. The CDR3 runs 15 residues. From germline, CDR1 is SGHRS and CDR2 YFSETQ. Losses at the gene ends were 4 bases for V and 1 base for J; bases not matched to a gene: 3. The CDR3 here is CASSAGGPSYNEQFF. CDR3 in DNA: TGCGCCAGCAGCGCGGGGGGGCCTTCCTACAATGAGCAGTTCTTC.

This clonotype was observed at least ten times. The chain employs TRBV20-1 and TRBJ2-5; D perhaps matches TRBD2 (5 bases). Per the germline V gene, CDR1 is DFQATT and CDR2 is SNEGSKA (reference sequence). The V end lost 6 bases, the J end lost 2 bases, and 10 bases lay between the germline ends. This CDR3 spans 12 amino acids. The CDR3 spells CSAVARQETQYF. CDR3 sequence (DNA): TGCAGTGCCGTAGCGAGACAAGAGACCCAGTACTTC.

This clonotype was detected ten times or more. V is TRBV7-9 and J is TRBJ2-1; 15 bases map to TRBD2. Trimming cost V 4 bases and J 7 bases; bases outside gene matches: 11. The CDR3 covers 18 residues. The germline V gene encodes CDR1 SEHNR and CDR2 FQNEAQ (reference sequence). CDR3 in DNA: TGTGCCAGCAGCTCCGGGACTAGCGGGAGGCCCCGACGGAATGAGCAGTTCTTC. It is translated as CASSSGTSGRPRRNEQFF.

This clonotype has at least ten counts. V and J are TRBV12-3 or TRBV12-4 and TRBJ1-2; tentatively, D is TRBD1 (6 bases). This CDR3 region has 15 residues. V lost 5 bases, J lost 4 bases, and 17 bases lay in between. CDR3 nucleotide sequence: TGTGCCAGCAGTCGGACAGTCCTTCTCCCCTATGGCTACACCTTC. Its protein is CASSRTVLLPYGYTF.

This clonotype was observed many times. V and J are TRBV7-8 and TRBJ2-6, with a possible D match to TRBD1 (6 bases). The CDR3 runs to 16 residues. The germline gives CDR1 SGHVS, CDR2 FQNEAQ. Trimming cost V 5 bases and J 1 base, with 12 bases left between them. This chain's CDR3 is CASSQTGLSGANVLTF. CDR3 DNA: TGTGCCAGCAGCCAGACAGGACTGTCTGGGGCCAACGTCCTGACTTTC. The full variable domain, in which reference TRBV7-8 and TRBJ2-6 provide the parts outside the CDR3, is GAGVSQSPRYKVAKRGQDVALRCDPISGHVSLFWYQQALGQGPEFLTYFQNEAQLDKSGLPSDRFFAERPEGSVSTLKIQRTQQEDSAVYLCASSQTGLSGANVLTFGAGSRLTVL.

A word on this clonotype: With a much larger clone just one base away, this may be a read error. This sequence joins TRBV10-3 and TRBJ2-5; possibly TRBD2 for D (5 bases). The CDR3 runs 11 residues. Germline V gives CDR1 ENHRY, CDR2 SYGVKD. CDR3 residues: CVISKEGTQYF. The CDR3 DNA is TGTGTCATCAGCAAAGAGGGGACCCAGTACTTC.